The 13 T cell receptor beta chains in this list originate from one sample, sequenced in a study of tumor and adjacent non-tumor tissue in lung cancer (dated 2018 in TCRdb). The library was built by means of multiplex PCR. Sequencer: Illumina HiSeq 2500. Following protocols modified from ARM-PCR, the researchers constructed TCRbeta libraries through three rounds of nested PCR with primers (Table S4). TCRdb reprocessing: public reads trimmed at Q25 with fastp, clones called with MiXCR, in-frame beta chains kept. Identical CDR3 proteins give one entry, which carries the most common genes and DNA. This sample is represented by 81,000 or so distinct CDR3 sequences; 65% to 85% of them were singletons. The ten largest account for 50% to 65% of the sample. RNA was isolated from bulk, unsorted tissue, and RNA quality was assessed with a NanoDrop ND-1000 and an Agilent 2100. Normal lung samples were distant non-tumor tissue taken more than 3 cm from the tumor edge.

Input material: distant non-tumor lung tissue. These receptor sequences come from a man aged 55 to 70 with non-small cell lung cancer.

On this clonotype itself: The CDR3 end shows no conserved phenylalanine or tryptophan, and so a read error is likely. In DNA, the CDR3 is TGTGCCTGCAGCTTAGAGTCGGGGGGGGAGCAGTACTCC. The encoded protein is CACSLESGGEQYS. This rearrangement joins TRBV11-2 to TRBJ2-7, with TRBD2 identical over 8 bases. This CDR3 is 13 amino acids long. Germline V gene lookup returns CDR1 SGHAT and CDR2 FQNNGV.

This clonotype is categorized as medium-sized (0.01 to 0.1%). The V gene is TRBV11-2, the J gene TRBJ1-2; D not certain. V lost 4 bases to trimming and J lost 8 bases, with 14 bases between them. Looked up from germline, CDR1 is SGHAT and CDR2 is FQNNGV. The CDR3 has 13 amino acids. CDR3 sequence: CASSSLLMGGYTF. The CDR3 DNA follows: TGTGCCAGCAGCTCCTTACTGATGGGGGGCTACACCTTC.

This clonotype showed up just once. The chain carries TRBV11-2 and TRBJ2-5; perhaps D is TRBD1 or TRBD2 (5 bases each). This CDR3 is 16 amino acids long. Germline CDR1 is SGHAT and CDR2 is FQNNGV. Trimming removed 1 base from V and 0 bases from J, with 12 bases in between. The CDR3 protein is CASSLGGAGNQETQYF. Here the CDR3 DNA reads TGTGCCAGCAGCTTAGGAGGGGCAGGGAACCAAGAGACCCAGTACTTC.

This clonotype came up a few times. A single base separates this from a much larger clone, so it may be a read error. V and J are TRBV5-4 and TRBJ2-3; TRBD2 aligns across 7 bases. Germline V lookup: CDR1 SGHNT, CDR2 YYREEE (reference sequence). Trimming cost V 2 bases and J 7 bases; bases outside gene matches: 7. This CDR3 contains 14 residues. The CDR3 nucleotides read TGTGCCAGCAGCTTCGGACTAGTGGAAAATACGCAGTATTTT. Amino acid sequence: CASSFGLVENTQYF.

As to this clonotype: A read error may produce the germline difference seen at one junction end. The V and J genes are TRBV5-4 and TRBJ1-1, with D perhaps matching TRBD1 (6 bases). Germline loops: CDR1 SGHNT, CDR2 YYREEE (reference sequence). The CDR3 is 14 residues long. CDR3 bases: TGTACCAGCAACGCTTCAGGGGTGCGTGCTGAAGCTTTCTTT. This sequence encodes CTSNASGVRAEAFF.

In the case of this clonotype: This likely comes from a read error, as the CDR3 has no conserved phenylalanine or tryptophan at its end. The DNA is left out, because the CDR3 cannot be placed on it with certainty; the CDR3 is given as TCRdb lists it. V gene TRBV6-5 combines with J gene TRBJ1-2. CDR1 and CDR2 (germline): MNHEY, SVGAGI. The CDR3 comprises 17 residues, both ends counted. The CDR3 reads CASSSPGRRATNYGYTL.

This clonotype was observed a handful of times. Because the CDR3 is missing its conserved closing phenylalanine or tryptophan, this is likely a read error. The genes are TRBV4-2 and TRBJ2-5, with TRBD2 identical over 12 bases. The J segment lost 2 bases and the V segment lost 3 bases, leaving 7 bases of the junction unmatched. The CDR3 loop spans 17 amino acids. Germline CDR1 LGHNA, CDR2 YNFKEQ. DNA of the CDR3: TGTGCCAGCAGCCACCTTGCGACTAGCGGGGGTCAAGAGACCCAGTACCTC. This gives the protein CASSHLATSGGQETQYL.

The rearrangement links TRBV12-3 or TRBV12-4 to TRBJ2-4, with D maybe TRBD1 (6 bases). The CDR3 runs 13 residues. Trimming removed 3 bases from V and 8 bases from J, with 11 bases in between. The CDR3 here is CASSLGHLDIQYF. In DNA, the CDR3 is TGTGCCAGCAGTTTGGGACATCTGGACATTCAGTACTTC.

The rearrangement uses TRBV6-5 and TRBJ1-5, with D perhaps matching TRBD1 (5 bases). Germline lookup yields CDR1 MNHEY and CDR2 SVGAGI. The CDR3 contains 15 residues. Between the trimmed V and J ends, which lost 2 bases and 10 bases, there was a span of 18 bases. As DNA, the CDR3 is TGTGCCAGCAGTTACAGTGATCAGGGTAGTCAACCCCAGCATTTT. Translating it yields CASSYSDQGSQPQHF.

Note on this clonotype: The junction and the germline gene differ at one end; a read error may be behind it. The chain has TRBV5-4 and TRBJ2-7, with D hard to call. The germline V gene encodes CDR1 SGHNT and CDR2 YYREEE (reference sequence). The CDR3 spans 15 residues. The CDR3 sequence is CASSLSLVVVGEHYF. The CDR3 DNA follows: TGTGCCAGCAGCTTGTCCCTGGTAGTGGTAGGCGAGCACTACTTC.

Comment on this clonotype: One junction end does not reproduce the germline sequence, and a read error may be involved. This chain links TRBV20-1 with TRBJ2-3; D is uncertain. Germline CDR1 and CDR2: DFQATT and SNEGSKA (reference sequence). This CDR3 has 14 residues. DNA for the CDR3: TGCAGTGCTAGACTGCAGCCGAGCACAGATACGCAGTACTTT. Its protein is CSARLQPSTDTQYF.

On this clonotype itself: A clone one base away is much larger, so this may be a read error. The chain carries TRBV6-2 or TRBV6-3 and TRBJ1-1, with TRBD1 matching 7 bases. Germline assignment: CDR1 MNHEY and CDR2 SVGEGT. V gave up 11 bases and J gave up 2 bases; unmatched junction bases: 8. CDR3 size: 13 residues. CDR3 region: CAATGDINTEAFF. In DNA, the CDR3 is TGTGCCGCCACAGGGGACATCAACACTGAAGCTTTCTTT.

In this sample, this clonotype turned up many times. This chain links TRBV20-1 with TRBJ2-1, with TRBD2 as a possible D gene (6 bases). V shed 2 bases and J shed 8 bases, with 10 bases lying between them. Germline assignment: CDR1 DFQATT and CDR2 SNEGSKA (reference sequence). The CDR3 runs 12 residues. The CDR3 region is CSARSREYEQFF. The CDR3 DNA reads TGCAGTGCTAGATCCCGGGAGTATGAGCAGTTCTTC.